This record covers a single TCR beta chain. Its antigen remains unknown. These data come from a study of cytomegalovirus exposure and HLA in healthy donors. Study background: As released early, the data held 80 million to 90 million unique TCRs from HLA-typed donors. Among over 300 genotyped donors, 65% to 90% fell in the Caucasian-associated ancestry cluster.

General study results and limits: An analysis was carried out at a later point. It showed that HLA-associated TCR beta chains were more clonally expanded than equally common non-associated chains.

Amplification used 60 Vbeta primers and 13 Jbeta primers. The table came from immunoSEQ multiplex PCR; TCRdb's copy has only in-frame clones and leaves some out. The sample holds about 150,000 clones. The donors (healthy individuals) were bone marrow donors. Source material: PBMCs. This TCR came from a woman between 50 and 59 years old in good health and CMV-seronegative.

The CDR3 coding sequence is TGTGCCAGCGGAAGGGGGGGGGCGAGCTCCTACGAGCAGTACTTC. Protein: CASGRGGASSYEQYF. This chain uses TRBV25-1 with TRBJ2-7, with D maybe TRBD2 (7 bases). The germline gives CDR1 MGHDK, CDR2 SYGVNS. This CDR3 has 15 amino acids. Trimming left V 8 bases short and J 0 bases short, with 17 bases between.